These 16 T cell receptor beta chains originate from one sample sequenced in a study of tumor-infiltrating lymphocytes in primary liver carcinoma. Each 20-30 mg portion of unsorted bulk tissue served as the source for co-extraction of RNA and DNA. The investigators made TCR beta cDNA from about 500 ng total RNA, using a constant-region primer. ARM-PCR was slightly modified, and three nested multiplex PCR rounds with it gave rise to the TCR beta libraries. Both of the initial two PCR rounds ran for approximately 10 cycles and employed TRBV1-TRBV30 forward primers alongside a C-beta reverse primer. TCRdb ran MiXCR on the multiplex PCR reads and lists one entry per CDR3 protein. The profile shows tens of thousands of distinct CDR3 sequences, about two thirds of them singletons. The sequenced material came from liver tumor tissue from sampling region 2. Subset denoted: tumor region T2, inferior pole. Receptors originate from a man between 35 and 55 years old with primary liver carcinoma and hepatitis B virus infection.

V and J are TRBV12-3 or TRBV12-4 and TRBJ1-1; D remains ambiguous. V was clipped by 3 bases and J by 8 bases, with 19 bases between them. The CDR3 length is 15 residues. The CDR3 DNA sequence: TGTGCCAGCAGTTTCCGGAGGCGGATAGGCACCGAAGCTTTCTTT. It specifies CASSFRRRIGTEAFF.

The chain is built from TRBV6-2 or TRBV6-3 and TRBJ2-6; D might be TRBD1 (6 bases). This CDR3 is 16 amino acids long. Trimming pared 10 bases from V and 18 bases from J, leaving 34 bases between. Germline CDR1 and CDR2: MNHEY and SVGEGT. As DNA, the CDR3 is TGTGCCACCAAGGGCAGGTTTCCTTCAGGGGCCAACGTCTCGACTTTC. It encodes CATKGRFPSGANVSTF.

About this clonotype itself: This could be a read error, since a much larger clone is one nucleotide away. This chain links TRBV5-1 with TRBJ1-2, with D unclear. In germline, CDR1 is SGHRS, CDR2 YFSETQ. The CDR3 is 13 amino acids. The ends were cut back, 4 bases at V and 0 bases at J, with 7 bases in the middle. Here the CDR3 reads CASSPEPNYGYTF. The CDR3, as DNA: TGCGCCAGCAGCCCAGAGCCTAACTATGGCTACACCTTC.

Ten or more counts support this clonotype. V usage is TRBV6-2 or TRBV6-3 and J usage is TRBJ2-1, with D perhaps TRBD1 or TRBD2 (6 bases each). The CDR3 is 15 residues long. Looked up from germline, CDR1 is MNHEY and CDR2 is SVGEGT. Trimming shortened V by 6 bases and J by 7 bases, and 19 bases separated the two germline ends. CDR3 amino acids: CASSRPGGRANEQFF. The CDR3 DNA reads TGTGCCAGCAGCCGTCCCGGGGGCCGAGCGAATGAGCAGTTCTTC.

As to this clonotype: An end of the junction does not agree with germline; a read error may underlie this. The CDR3 region has the DNA TGTGCCGGCAGTTTGGGGGGGACTCCAGATACACAGTATTTT. This sequence encodes CAGSLGGTPDTQYF. The chain joins TRBV12-3 or TRBV12-4 to TRBJ2-3; 7 nucleotides line up with TRBD2. This CDR3 spans 14 amino acids.

This clonotype appeared a single time. The V and J genes are TRBV12-3 or TRBV12-4 and TRBJ2-7; TRBD2 is a possible D gene (5 bases). V gave up 5 bases and J gave up 3 bases, with 14 bases separating them. The CDR3 spans 14 residues. CDR3 sequence reads: CASSLMGENYEQYF. Written as DNA, the CDR3 is TGTGCCAGCAGTCTAATGGGAGAGAACTACGAGCAGTACTTC.

This sequence joins TRBV28 and TRBJ2-5; 7 nucleotides align to TRBD2. V lost 10 bases to trimming and J lost 0 bases; unmatched junction nucleotides: 11. Germline lookup yields CDR1 MDHEN and CDR2 SYDVKM. The length of the CDR3 is 15 residues. CDR3 DNA sequence: TGTGCCAACACCCCCGTACTAGCGTACCAAGAGACCCAGTACTTC. It codes for CANTPVLAYQETQYF.

With regard to this clonotype: A junction end diverges from the germline sequence, so it may reflect a read error. The rearrangement links TRBV6-2 or TRBV6-3 to TRBJ1-5; D is unresolved. This CDR3 comprises 14 residues. In germline, CDR1 is MNHEY, CDR2 SVGEGT. CDR3 DNA: TGTGCCAGCAGTCACAGCCATAGCAGTCAGCCCCAGCATTTT. Amino acids: CASSHSHSSQPQHF.

Worth noting for this clonotype: At one of its ends the junction is not consistent with the germline gene, which may arise from a read error. The chain couples TRBV20-1 to TRBJ1-2; tentatively, D is TRBD1 (5 bases). CDR1 is DFQATT, CDR2 SNEGSKA, per germline (reference sequence). The CDR3 consists of 16 residues. CDR3 sequence (DNA): TGCAATGCTAGAGACCTCCAGGGCCTCAGTCCATATGGCAACACCTTC. Protein: CNARDLQGLSPYGNTF.

The chain employs TRBV29-1 and TRBJ2-7; no clear D. The CDR3 is 12 residues long. Germline V CDR1 and CDR2: SQVTM, ANQGSEA. Trimming took 7 bases from V and 5 from J, leaving 15 bases between them. DNA of the CDR3: TGCAGCGCGGGTTGGGTTAATAACGAGCAGTACTTC. Translating gives CSAGWVNNEQYF.

About this clonotype: Since the CDR3 does not end with the conserved phenylalanine or tryptophan, this likely comes from a read error. The limits of the CDR3 on the DNA are not certain, so only TCRdb's listed CDR3 is given. V and J are TRBV11-2 and TRBJ2-1; TRBD2 reflects the table's D call only, with no check against the DNA. Germline values: CDR1 SGHAT, CDR2 FQNNGV. The CDR3 is 15 amino acids long, termini counted. CDR3 amino acids: CVSRTGTSSYNELFL.

As for this clonotype: A read error may produce the germline difference seen at one junction end. This chain joins TRBV30 and TRBJ1-1; D is perhaps TRBD1 (5 bases). This CDR3 region has 13 residues. Germline CDR1 reads GTSNPN; CDR2 reads SVGIG (reference sequence). Written as DNA, the CDR3 is TGTGTCTGGAGCATCTTCGAGGGGACTGATGCTTTCTTT. It specifies CVWSIFEGTDAFF.

This clonotype was seen more than once but under ten times. This chain joins TRBV6-2 or TRBV6-3 and TRBJ2-3; D not certain. The germline V gene encodes CDR1 MNHEY and CDR2 SVGEGT. V was pared by 6 bases and J by 0 bases, with 13 bases between. The CDR3 runs to 15 residues. This chain's CDR3 is CASSRSPDSTDTQYF. CDR3 DNA: TGTGCCAGCAGCCGATCCCCGGACAGCACAGATACGCAGTATTTT.

This clonotype is medium-sized by share. The junction differs from germline at one of its ends, possibly a read error. The chain uses TRBV29-1 and TRBJ2-1; D is unclear. CDR3 length: 11 residues. CDR1 SQVTM and CDR2 ANQGSEA come from the germline V gene. The chain's CDR3 is CSVEGAKTWLF. The CDR3 nucleotides read TGCAGCGTTGAAGGGGCGAAGACATGGCTCTTC.

This clonotype was recorded only once. The genes are TRBV6-2 or TRBV6-3 and TRBJ1-1; D uncertain. Germline V CDR1 and CDR2: MNHEY, SVGEGT. The CDR3 length is 14 residues. The CDR3 bases are TGTGGCAACTGTTACCCAGAGCTGAACACTGAAGCTTTCTTT. Its translation is CGNCYPELNTEAFF.

This clonotype has more than one count but fewer than ten. A much larger clone lies a single base off, so this may be a read error. This chain links TRBV5-4 with TRBJ2-2, with TRBD2 matching 11 bases. This CDR3 contains 16 residues. CDR1 and CDR2 (germline): SGHNT, YYREEE (reference sequence). Here the CDR3 reads CASSGTSGPNTGKLFF. DNA for the CDR3: TGTGCCAGCAGTGGGACTAGCGGACCTAACACCGGGAAGCTGTTTTTT.